Included here is one T cell receptor (beta chain) sequence, with context. No antigen is known for it. Assay used: immunoSEQ multiplex PCR; TCRdb lists only in-frame clones, some missing. Of some 140,000 clones in the sample, about 80% were seen once. Donors came from a validation cohort of over a hundred subjects, distinct from the first 666-subject cohort. This record comes from a study of cytomegalovirus exposure and HLA in healthy donors. Findings and limits, study-wide: There were some public TCRs occurring in many donors, but most TCR sequences were rare. The study recorded 150 to 200 TCR beta chains that were cytomegalovirus-associated. It was reportedly the case that the classifier diagnosed cytomegalovirus status with high specificity and sensitivity.

V was shortened by 6 bases and J by 0 bases, with 6 bases between the two germline ends. Germline CDR1 reads SGHVS; CDR2 reads FQNEAQ. The CDR3 covers 14 residues. Sequenced: PBMCs. V is TRBV7-8 and J is TRBJ2-6; D call uncertain. The clonotype comes from a man under 40 in good health and CMV-seropositive. Written as DNA, the CDR3 is TGTGCCAGCAGTCAGGACTCTGGGGCCAACGTCCTGACTTTC. As protein: CASSQDSGANVLTF.